A selection of T cell receptor beta chains follows, all from one sample in a study of beta chain bispecific antibodies for T cell cancers. From the 5' RACE reads, TCRdb called clonotypes with MiXCR, one entry per CDR3 protein. The table lists 15,000 to 20,000 distinct CDR3 sequences, 2.1% of them singletons. These TCRs' antigens remain unknown. Sequencing used healthy donor T cells cultured with leukemia cells. All receptors come from a human donor in good health. Some clones in this sample may be carry-over from other donors' samples. Both conserved end residues are part of each CDR3. A D gene is named only where the DNA matches it firmly. A row's size may be missing; if present it is once, few, many or a size class.

TGTGCCAGCAGCCAGCCGGAGAGAAACCGGGAAATGGATGAGCAGTTCTTC,CASSQPERNREMDEQFF,TRBV2,TRBJ2-1,-,-
TGTGCCAGCAGGGGGACGGGGGGTAGGACTGAAGCTTTCTTT,CASRGTGGRTEAFF,TRBV28,TRBJ1-1,-,many
TGTGCCAGCAGTTTTACCACGTACCAAGAGACCCAGTACTTC,CASSFTTYQETQYF,TRBV12-3/TRBV12-4,TRBJ2-5,-,many
TGCAGTGCAAGAGGGGACAGGGCAATCTACGAGCAGTACTTC,CSARGDRAIYEQYF,TRBV20-1,TRBJ2-7,TRBD1,many
TGCAGCGCCCGGGGACAGGGAACTGGCTACACCTTC,CSARGQGTGYTF,TRBV29-1,TRBJ1-2,TRBD1,many
TGTGCCTGGAGTGTAATAGCGGCGATCTCTGGGGACCAGTACTTC,CAWSVIAAISGDQYF,TRBV30,TRBJ2-5,-,many
TGTGCCAGCAGCGATAATGTGTATGTATACGAGCAGTACTTC,CASSDNVYVYEQYF,TRBV7-9,TRBJ2-7,-,many
TGTGCCAGCAGCGTAGAATTCGAGGACAATGAGCAGTTCTTC,CASSVEFEDNEQFF,TRBV9,TRBJ2-1,-,many
TGTGCCAGCTCACCGAGGGATGGTACTGAAGCTTTCTTT,CASSPRDGTEAFF,TRBV18,TRBJ1-1,-,medium-sized
TGTGCCAGCAGTGAATATCGGGGGACAAGGTCTGGAAACACCATATATTTT,CASSEYRGTRSGNTIYF,TRBV25-1,TRBJ1-3,-,many
TGTGCCAGTAGTCCCCTCGGACAATATGAGCAGTTCTTC,CASSPLGQYEQFF,TRBV19,TRBJ2-1,-,-
TGCAGCGTTGATAATGGATACTATGGCTACACCTTC,CSVDNGYYGYTF,TRBV29-1,TRBJ1-2,-,many
TGCGCCAGCAGTGTCGGTTCAGATACGCAGTATTTT,CASSVGSDTQYF,TRBV10-2,TRBJ2-3,-,many
TGTGCCAGCAGGAAGACAGGGGACCATGGCTACACCTTC,CASRKTGDHGYTF,TRBV6-5,TRBJ1-2,TRBD1,many
TGTGCCAGCAGCTCCCAGGGATATGAGCAGTACTTC,CASSSQGYEQYF,TRBV7-9,TRBJ2-7,-,many
TGCAGTGCTATGACTAGCGGGGGGGCCCGGCTAGCCAAAAACATTCAGTACTTC,CSAMTSGGARLAKNIQYF,TRBV20-1,TRBJ2-4,TRBD2,medium-sized
TGCGCCAGCAGCCCGGGACAGGGGGCCGAAGATACGCAGTATTTT,CASSPGQGAEDTQYF,TRBV5-1,TRBJ2-3,TRBD1,many
TGCAGTGCTAGAGATACCCCCGGAGTTAGCGGGGACTACCAAGAGACCCAGTACTTC,CSARDTPGVSGDYQETQYF,TRBV20-1,TRBJ2-5,TRBD2,many
TGTGCCAGCAGCTTGGTACATGGCTACACCTTC,CASSLVHGYTF,TRBV5-5,TRBJ1-2,-,many
TGTGCCAGCAGCGCTAGCGGGGGGGCCACCAATGAGCAGTTCTTC,CASSASGGATNEQFF,TRBV7-9,TRBJ2-1,TRBD2,many
TGTGCCAGCAGCCAGACGAGGGGGCAGAGCACTGAAGCTTTCTTT,CASSQTRGQSTEAFF,TRBV3-1,TRBJ1-1,TRBD1,many
TGTGCCAGCAGCTTAGTTAGGGGATCCTACGAGCAGTACTTC,CASSLVRGSYEQYF,TRBV5-4,TRBJ2-7,-,few
TGTGCCAGCAGTGATCGGGGGGCTTACAATGAGCAGTTCTTC,CASSDRGAYNEQFF,TRBV6-1,TRBJ2-1,-,few
TGTGCCAGCAGTTCTCGACTAGCGGGGGGGCCTGCGTACGAGCAGTACTTC,CASSSRLAGGPAYEQYF,TRBV6-6,TRBJ2-7,TRBD2,many
TGTGCCAGCAGCCCGACACGCAACTATGGCTACACCTTC,CASSPTRNYGYTF,TRBV14,TRBJ1-2,-,many
TGTGCCAGTAGTACTCTCCGGGACAGGGGACGGTACACTGAAGCTTTCTTT,CASSTLRDRGRYTEAFF,TRBV19,TRBJ1-1,TRBD1,many
TGTGCCAGCAGCCCAGGGACAGTCTACGAGCAGTACTTC,CASSPGTVYEQYF,TRBV7-3,TRBJ2-7,TRBD1,many
TGTGCCAGCAGACAGAGGGGCACAGATACGCAGTATTTT,CASRQRGTDTQYF,TRBV14,TRBJ2-3,-,many
TGTGCCAGCACCCCGACAGAGAACTATGGCTACACCTTC,CASTPTENYGYTF,TRBV12-3/TRBV12-4,TRBJ1-2,-,many
TGTGCCAGCAGCCAAGGGGGAGCCCAAGCCAAAAACATTCAGTACTTC,CASSQGGAQAKNIQYF,TRBV16,TRBJ2-4,-,many
TGTGCCAGCAGATCCCTAGGCTACGAGCAGTACTTC,CASRSLGYEQYF,TRBV5-6,TRBJ2-7,-,many
TGTGCCAGCAGCCTACGAAGCCCCGGGACTAGCGGGGGGGCCAATTTGGGTGAGCAGTTCTTC,CASSLRSPGTSGGANLGEQFF,TRBV3-1,TRBJ2-1,TRBD2,many
TGCAGTGCTAGAGATCCCGTGGGGGAGACCCAGTACTTC,CSARDPVGETQYF,TRBV20-1,TRBJ2-5,-,many
TGCAGCGTCTACGGCCACACCGGGGAGCTGTTTTTT,CSVYGHTGELFF,TRBV29-1,TRBJ2-2,-,many
TGTGCCAGCAGCCCCTCCGAGGAGGGCCGGTCCTACAATGAGCAGTTCTTC,CASSPSEEGRSYNEQFF,TRBV6-1,TRBJ2-1,-,many
TGTGCCAGCAGCTTAATGAGGGGCCCGAGCTCCTATAATTCACCCCTCCACTTT,CASSLMRGPSSYNSPLHF,TRBV11-1,TRBJ1-6,-,many
TGCGCCAGCAGCTTAGAAATTAAGGGAGATACGCAGTATTTT,CASSLEIKGDTQYF,TRBV5-1,TRBJ2-3,-,many
TGTGCCACCAATCGGCGGAAACCGGCTAGGGGGACCCAGTACTTC,CATNRRKPARGTQYF,TRBV24-1,TRBJ2-5,-,many
TGTGCCAGCAGTCCCCCGGAGGGGGAGACCCAGTACTTC,CASSPPEGETQYF,TRBV12-3/TRBV12-4,TRBJ2-5,-,medium-sized
TGTGCCAGCAGCCAAGATCTGGTGGGGCTAGCGAGGCATGAGCAGTTCTTC,CASSQDLVGLARHEQFF,TRBV4-2,TRBJ2-1,-,-
TGTGCCACCGGGACAGGGGGCGGCTATGGCTACACCTTC,CATGTGGGYGYTF,TRBV10-3,TRBJ1-2,TRBD1,medium-sized
TGCAGTGCTCCCAACCAGGGACAGCAAGAGACCCAGTACTTC,CSAPNQGQQETQYF,TRBV20-1,TRBJ2-5,TRBD1,many
TGTGCCAGCAGCGCGAATCCATTGGCACAGGGGCCGAAGACAAACTATGGCTACACCTTC,CASSANPLAQGPKTNYGYTF,TRBV7-9,TRBJ1-2,TRBD1,medium-sized
TGCGCCAGCAGCTCGGGGGGCCAAGAGACCCAGTACTTC,CASSSGGQETQYF,TRBV5-1,TRBJ2-5,TRBD2,many
TGTGCCAGCACCGACTTCACCGGGACAGGGGGCGTTCAGCCCCAGCATTTT,CASTDFTGTGGVQPQHF,TRBV2,TRBJ1-5,TRBD1,-
TGCGCCAGCAGCTCCTCGACCTCGGCCCAGGAGACCCAGTACTTC,CASSSSTSAQETQYF,TRBV5-1,TRBJ2-5,-,many
TGCAGTGCTAGCCCCCCGATGGAAGATACGCAGTATTTT,CSASPPMEDTQYF,TRBV20-1,TRBJ2-3,-,medium-sized
TGCAGTGCTAGACCAAGATATTCTAGCGGCTTCGCTTACGAGCAGTACTTC,CSARPRYSSGFAYEQYF,TRBV20-1,TRBJ2-7,TRBD2,many
TGTGCCAGCAGCTTAGATCACAGGGGGTCCTACAATGAGCAGTTCTTC,CASSLDHRGSYNEQFF,TRBV7-6,TRBJ2-1,TRBD1,many